The T cell receptor beta chain under discussion was sequenced for a study of blood T cell repertoires in COVID-19. Generated by immunoSEQ multiplex PCR, the TCRdb table keeps only in-frame clones and is missing some. Counted here are about 87,000 clones, less than 80% occurring once; the ten biggest clones make up around 4%. Germline V lookup: CDR1 SGHAT, CDR2 FQNNGV. Trimming removed 3 bases from V and 5 bases from J; junction bases left unmatched: 1. The CDR3 totals 14 residues. This chain links TRBV11-2 with TRBJ1-4, with 9 bases aligning to TRBD1. The TCR sequence derives from a woman aged 50 to 60 with acute or convalescent COVID-19. The specimen was peripheral blood. CDR3 nucleotide sequence: TGTGCCAGCAGCTTGGGGACAGGGAATGAAAAACTGTTTTTT. Translation gives CASSLGTGNEKLFF.